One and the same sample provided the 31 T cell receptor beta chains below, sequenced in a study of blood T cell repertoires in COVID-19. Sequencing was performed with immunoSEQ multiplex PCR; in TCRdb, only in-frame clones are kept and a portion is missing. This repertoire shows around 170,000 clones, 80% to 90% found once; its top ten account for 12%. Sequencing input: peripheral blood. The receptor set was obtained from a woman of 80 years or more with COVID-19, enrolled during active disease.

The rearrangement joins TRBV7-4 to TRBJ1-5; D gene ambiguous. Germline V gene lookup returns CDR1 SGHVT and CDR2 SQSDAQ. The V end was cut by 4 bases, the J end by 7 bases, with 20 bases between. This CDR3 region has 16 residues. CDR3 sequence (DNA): TGTGCCAGCAGCTGCCGGGAGATCCCCTTTCCCCAGCCCCAGCATTTT. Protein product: CASSCREIPFPQPQHF. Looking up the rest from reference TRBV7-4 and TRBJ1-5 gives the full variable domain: GAGVSQSPRYKVAKRGRDVALRCDSISGHVTLYWYRQTLGQGSEVLTYSQSDAQRDKSGRPSGRFSAERPERSVSTLKIQRTEQGDSAVYLCASSCREIPFPQPQHFGDGTRLSIL.

The chain's CDR3 is CASSHLRDYDSGANVLTF. CDR3 coding DNA: TGTGCCAGCAGCCACCTCAGGGACTATGACTCTGGGGCCAACGTCCTGACTTTC. The chain is built from TRBV7-8 and TRBJ2-6; 7 positions match TRBD2. The CDR3 covers 18 residues. J lost 0 bases, V lost 5 bases, and 10 bases had no gene match. Germline V gene lookup returns CDR1 SGHVS and CDR2 FQNEAQ.

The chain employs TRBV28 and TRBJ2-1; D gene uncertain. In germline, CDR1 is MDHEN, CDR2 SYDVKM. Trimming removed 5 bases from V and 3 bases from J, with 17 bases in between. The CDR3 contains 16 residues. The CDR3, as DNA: TGTGCCAGCAGTCCCAGGTGGCGCGCCGACTACAATGAGCAGTTCTTC. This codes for CASSPRWRADYNEQFF. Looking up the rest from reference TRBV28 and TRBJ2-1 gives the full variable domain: DVKVTQSSRYLVKRTGEKVFLECVQDMDHENMFWYRQDPGLGLRLIYFSYDVKMKEKGDIPEGYSVSREKKERFSLILESASTNQTSMYLCASSPRWRADYNEQFFGPGTRLTVL.

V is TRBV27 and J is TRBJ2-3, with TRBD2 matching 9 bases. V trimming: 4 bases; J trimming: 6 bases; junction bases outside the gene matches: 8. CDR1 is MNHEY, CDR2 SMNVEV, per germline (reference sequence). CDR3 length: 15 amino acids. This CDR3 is CASSYSAGGGDTQYF. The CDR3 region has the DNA TGTGCCAGCAGTTACTCAGCGGGAGGAGGGGATACGCAGTATTTT.

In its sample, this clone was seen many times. The CDR3 region has the DNA TGCGCCAGCAGCCAAGACATCACTGGGGCCAACGTCCTGACTTTC. Amino acid sequence: CASSQDITGANVLTF. The J gene is TRBJ2-6, the V gene TRBV4-1; D ambiguous. V shed 0 bases and J shed 2 bases, with 5 bases lying between them. Germline V gene lookup returns CDR1 MGHRA and CDR2 YSYEKL. This CDR3 spans 15 amino acids.

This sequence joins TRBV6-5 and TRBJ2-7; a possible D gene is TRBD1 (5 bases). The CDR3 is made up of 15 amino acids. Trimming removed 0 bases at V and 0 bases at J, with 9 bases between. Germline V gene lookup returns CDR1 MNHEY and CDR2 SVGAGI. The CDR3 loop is CASSYSGRASYEQYF. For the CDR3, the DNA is TGTGCCAGCAGTTACTCTGGCAGGGCCTCCTACGAGCAGTACTTC.

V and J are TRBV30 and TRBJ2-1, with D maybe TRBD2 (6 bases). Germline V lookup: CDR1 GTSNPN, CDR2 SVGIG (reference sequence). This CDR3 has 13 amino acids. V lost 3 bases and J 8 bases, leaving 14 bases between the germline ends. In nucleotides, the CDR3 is TGTGCCTGGAGCGGGGGAGTCCAGGATGAGCAGTTCTTC. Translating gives CAWSGGVQDEQFF.

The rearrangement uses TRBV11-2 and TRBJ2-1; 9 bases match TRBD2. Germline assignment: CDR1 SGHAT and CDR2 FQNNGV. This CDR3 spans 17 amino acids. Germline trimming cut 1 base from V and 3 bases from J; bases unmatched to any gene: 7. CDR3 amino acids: CASSLGRLAGHYNEQFF. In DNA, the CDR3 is TGTGCCAGCAGCTTAGGTCGGCTAGCGGGACACTACAATGAGCAGTTCTTC. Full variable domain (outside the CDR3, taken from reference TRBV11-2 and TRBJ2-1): EAGVAQSPRYKIIEKRQSVAFWCNPISGHATLYWYQQILGQGPKLLIQFQNNGVVDDSQLPKDRFSAERLKGVDSTLKIQPAKLEDSAVYLCASSLGRLAGHYNEQFFGPGTRLTVL.

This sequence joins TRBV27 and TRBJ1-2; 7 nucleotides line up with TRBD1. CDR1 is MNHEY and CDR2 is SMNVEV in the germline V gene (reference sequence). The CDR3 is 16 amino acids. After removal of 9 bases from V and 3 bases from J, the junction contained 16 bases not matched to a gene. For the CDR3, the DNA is TGTGCCAGGTACGCCCTGGTACAGGGGTCTTACTATGGCTACACCTTC. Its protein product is CARYALVQGSYYGYTF.

DNA for the CDR3: TGTGCCAGCTCACGCGACATCAACACAGATACGCAGTATTTT. The encoded protein is CASSRDINTDTQYF. This chain links TRBV18 with TRBJ2-3, with D unclear. Trimming took off 4 bases at V and 2 bases at J, with 10 bases between the two ends. This CDR3 comprises 14 residues. Germline V gene lookup returns CDR1 KGHSH and CDR2 LQKENI.

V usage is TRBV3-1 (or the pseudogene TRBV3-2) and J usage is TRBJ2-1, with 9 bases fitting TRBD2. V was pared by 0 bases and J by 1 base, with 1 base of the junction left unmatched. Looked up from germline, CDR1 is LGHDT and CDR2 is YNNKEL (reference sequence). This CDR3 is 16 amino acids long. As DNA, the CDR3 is TGTGCCAGCAGCCAAGAACTAGCGGGTTCCTACAATGAGCAGTTCTTC. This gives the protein CASSQELAGSYNEQFF.

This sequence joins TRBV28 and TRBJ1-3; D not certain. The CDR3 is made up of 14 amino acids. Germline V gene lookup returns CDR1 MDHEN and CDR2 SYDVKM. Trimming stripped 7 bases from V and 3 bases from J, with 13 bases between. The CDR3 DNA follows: TGTGCCAGCATGCGGGGTTGGAGTGGAAACACCATATATTTT. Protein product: CASMRGWSGNTIYF.

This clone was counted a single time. The CDR3 spells CASRLTSEEQFF. CDR3 DNA sequence: TGTGCCAGCAGGCTTACTAGCGAGGAGCAGTTCTTC. V usage is TRBV2 and J usage is TRBJ2-1; 7 nucleotides align to TRBD2. This CDR3 contains 12 residues. Germline lookup yields CDR1 SNHLY and CDR2 FYNNEI. J gave up 10 bases and V 6 bases, and 6 bases lay outside the gene matches.

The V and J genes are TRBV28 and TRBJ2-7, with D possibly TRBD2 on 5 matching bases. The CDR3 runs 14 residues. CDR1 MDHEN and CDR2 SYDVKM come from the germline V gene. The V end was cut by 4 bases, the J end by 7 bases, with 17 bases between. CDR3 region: CASSSTDGEGEQYF. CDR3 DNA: TGTGCCAGCAGTTCTACCGACGGGGAAGGAGAGCAGTACTTC.

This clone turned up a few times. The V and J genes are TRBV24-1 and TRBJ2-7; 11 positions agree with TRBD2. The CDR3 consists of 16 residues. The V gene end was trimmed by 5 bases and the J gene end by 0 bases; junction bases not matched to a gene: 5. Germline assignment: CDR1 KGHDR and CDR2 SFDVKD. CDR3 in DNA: TGTGCCACCAGTGCTCTCGGGACTAGCGGCTCCTACGAGCAGTACTTC. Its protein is CATSALGTSGSYEQYF.

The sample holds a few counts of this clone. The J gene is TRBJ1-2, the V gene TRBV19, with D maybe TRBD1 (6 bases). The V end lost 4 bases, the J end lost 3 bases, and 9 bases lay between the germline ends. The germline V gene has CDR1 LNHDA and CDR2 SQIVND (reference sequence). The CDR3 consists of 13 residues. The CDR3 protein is CASSTDSYYGYTF. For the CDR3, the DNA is TGTGCCAGTAGTACGGACAGCTACTATGGCTACACCTTC.

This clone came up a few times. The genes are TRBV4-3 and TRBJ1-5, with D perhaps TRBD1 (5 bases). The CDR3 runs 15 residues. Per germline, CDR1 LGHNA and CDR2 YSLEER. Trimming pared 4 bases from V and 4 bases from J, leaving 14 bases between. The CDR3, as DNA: TGCGCCAGCAGCCCTAGTTGGGAGGGGAATCAGCCCCAGCATTTT. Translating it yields CASSPSWEGNQPQHF.

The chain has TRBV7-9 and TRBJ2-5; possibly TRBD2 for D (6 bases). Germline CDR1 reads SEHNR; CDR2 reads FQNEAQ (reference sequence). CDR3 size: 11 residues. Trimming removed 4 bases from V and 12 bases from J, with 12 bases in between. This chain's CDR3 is CASSSRESKYF. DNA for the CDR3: TGTGCCAGCAGCTCTCGGGAGTCGAAGTACTTC.

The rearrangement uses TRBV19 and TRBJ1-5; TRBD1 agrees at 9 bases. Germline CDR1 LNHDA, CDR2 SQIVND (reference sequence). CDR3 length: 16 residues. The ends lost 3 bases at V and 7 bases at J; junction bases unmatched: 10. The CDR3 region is CASSMTAGQGSQPQHF. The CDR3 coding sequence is TGTGCCAGTAGTATGACGGCGGGACAGGGTTCCCAGCCCCAGCATTTT.

The CDR3, as DNA: TGTGCCACCAGCAGAGATAGGCAGACAGGCCTACGGACCTATGGCTACACCTTC. Translation: CATSRDRQTGLRTYGYTF. The rearrangement uses TRBV15 and TRBJ1-2; tentatively, D is TRBD1 (6 bases). Germline values: CDR1 LNHNV, CDR2 YYDKDF (reference sequence). The CDR3 sequence is 18 residues long. V was clipped by 0 bases and J by 4 bases, with 21 bases between them.

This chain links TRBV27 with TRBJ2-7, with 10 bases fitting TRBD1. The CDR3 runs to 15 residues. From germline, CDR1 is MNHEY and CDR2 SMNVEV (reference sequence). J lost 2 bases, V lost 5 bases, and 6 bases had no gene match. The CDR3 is CASSPGQGVPYEQYF. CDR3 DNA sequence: TGTGCCAGCAGTCCCGGACAGGGGGTTCCCTACGAGCAGTACTTC.

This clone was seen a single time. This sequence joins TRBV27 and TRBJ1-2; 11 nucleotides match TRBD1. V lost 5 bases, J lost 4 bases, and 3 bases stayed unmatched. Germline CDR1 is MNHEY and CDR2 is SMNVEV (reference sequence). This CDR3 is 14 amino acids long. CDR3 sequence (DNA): TGTGCCAGCAGTAGAGGACAGGGGGCCTATGGCTACACCTTC. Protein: CASSRGQGAYGYTF.

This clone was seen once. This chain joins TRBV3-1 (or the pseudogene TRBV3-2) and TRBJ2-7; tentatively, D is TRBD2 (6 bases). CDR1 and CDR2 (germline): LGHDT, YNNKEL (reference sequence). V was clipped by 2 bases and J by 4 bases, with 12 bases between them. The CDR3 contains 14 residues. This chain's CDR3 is CASSQNPGVYEQYF. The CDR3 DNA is TGTGCCAGCAGCCAAAATCCGGGGGTATACGAGCAGTACTTC.

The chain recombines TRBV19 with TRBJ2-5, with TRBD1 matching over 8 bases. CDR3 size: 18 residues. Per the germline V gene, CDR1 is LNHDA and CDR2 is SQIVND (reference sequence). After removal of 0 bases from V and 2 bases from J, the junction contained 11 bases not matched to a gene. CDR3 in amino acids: CASSIDMAWDRLQETQYF. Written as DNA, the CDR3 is TGTGCCAGTAGTATAGATATGGCGTGGGACAGGCTACAAGAGACCCAGTACTTC.

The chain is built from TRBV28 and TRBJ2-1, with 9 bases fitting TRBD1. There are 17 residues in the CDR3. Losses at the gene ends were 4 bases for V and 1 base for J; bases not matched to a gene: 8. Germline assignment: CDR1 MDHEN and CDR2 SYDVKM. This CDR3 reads CASSSTTGGRSYNEQFF. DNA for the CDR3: TGTGCCAGCAGTTCCACAACAGGGGGCAGGTCCTACAATGAGCAGTTCTTC.

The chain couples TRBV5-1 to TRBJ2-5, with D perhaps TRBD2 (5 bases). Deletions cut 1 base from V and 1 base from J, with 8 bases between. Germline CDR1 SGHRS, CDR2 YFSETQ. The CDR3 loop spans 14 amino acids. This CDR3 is CASSLFTSQETQYF. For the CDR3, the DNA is TGCGCCAGCAGCTTGTTTACTAGCCAAGAGACCCAGTACTTC.

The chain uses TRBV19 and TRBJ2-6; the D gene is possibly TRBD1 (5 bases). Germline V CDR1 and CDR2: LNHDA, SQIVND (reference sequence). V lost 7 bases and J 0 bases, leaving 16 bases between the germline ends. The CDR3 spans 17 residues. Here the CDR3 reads CASMLTASNSGANVLTF. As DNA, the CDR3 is TGTGCCAGTATGCTGACAGCGTCAAACTCTGGGGCCAACGTCCTGACTTTC.

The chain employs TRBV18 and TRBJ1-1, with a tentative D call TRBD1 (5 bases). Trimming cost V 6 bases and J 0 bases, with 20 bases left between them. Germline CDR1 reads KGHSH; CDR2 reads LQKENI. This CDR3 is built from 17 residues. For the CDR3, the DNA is TGTGCCAGCTCCCAACGAGCGGGGAGGGGAATGAACACTGAAGCTTTCTTT. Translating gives CASSQRAGRGMNTEAFF.

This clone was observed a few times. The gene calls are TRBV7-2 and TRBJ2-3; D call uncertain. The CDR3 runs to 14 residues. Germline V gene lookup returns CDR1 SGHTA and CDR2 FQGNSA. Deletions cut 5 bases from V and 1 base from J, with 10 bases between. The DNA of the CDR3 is TGTGCCAGCAGCCCTTATCCCGGCACAGATACGCAGTATTTT. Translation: CASSPYPGTDTQYF.

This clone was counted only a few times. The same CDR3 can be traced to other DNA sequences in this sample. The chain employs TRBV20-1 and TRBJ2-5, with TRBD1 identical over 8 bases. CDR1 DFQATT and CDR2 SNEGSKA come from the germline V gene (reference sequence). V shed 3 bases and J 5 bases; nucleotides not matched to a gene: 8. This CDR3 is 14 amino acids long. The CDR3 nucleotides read TGCAGTGCTAGTGGGACAGGATACGGGGAGACCCAGTACTTC. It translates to CSASGTGYGETQYF.

The CDR3 reads CASSQGHQMSGDTQYF. As DNA, the CDR3 is TGCGCCAGCAGCCAAGGTCATCAGATGAGCGGGGATACGCAGTATTTT. The chain employs TRBV4-3 and TRBJ2-3, with D perhaps matching TRBD2 (6 bases). Germline CDR1 and CDR2: LGHNA and YSLEER. CDR3 length: 16 residues. V lost 1 base to trimming and J lost 6 bases, with 17 bases between them.